The 3 T cell receptor beta chains below were found in one sample sequenced in a study of T cells in AML relapse after transplant. Instead of multiplex PCR, a modified RACE PCR amplified TCR alpha and beta from RNA. MiXCR was run by TCRdb on the PCR reads, yielding one entry per CDR3 protein. The sample yields about 3,500 distinct CDR3 sequences, roughly a tenth seen once. Sequenced here: bone marrow, either the whole sample or a sorted T cell fraction (not recorded which), sampled in complete remission. These receptors came from a human donor who had a stem cell transplant for acute myeloid leukemia. Some T cells may have originated in the graft donor.

The chain links TRBV28 to TRBJ2-7, with D perhaps matching TRBD1 (5 bases). Trimming removed 6 bases at V and 6 bases at J, with 15 bases between. This CDR3 comprises 13 residues. The germline CDR1 and CDR2 sequences are MDHEN and SYDVKM. The CDR3 here is CASSTTLRGEQYF. The CDR3 DNA follows: TGTGCCAGCAGCACCACCCTTAGGGGCGAGCAGTACTTC.

This clonotype was seen a handful of times. The rearrangement links TRBV4-2 to TRBJ2-5; D may match TRBD1 or TRBD2 (6 bases each). The CDR3 contains 14 residues. Looked up from germline, CDR1 is LGHNA and CDR2 is YNFKEQ. V dropped 0 bases and J dropped 6 bases, with 11 bases sitting between them. As DNA, the CDR3 is TGTGCCAGCAGCCAAGATCGAGGGGGGCAGACCCAGTACTTC. As protein: CASSQDRGGQTQYF.

A word on this clonotype: A clone one base away is much larger, so this may be a read error. The chain recombines TRBV10-3 with TRBJ1-5, with D possibly being TRBD1 (5 bases). Per the germline V gene, CDR1 is ENHRY and CDR2 is SYGVKD. The CDR3 contains 15 residues. V lost 8 bases to trimming and J lost 0 bases, with 14 bases between them. The CDR3 DNA is TGTGCCATCGGAGCCTCCGGGGGTAGCAATCAGCCCCAGCATTTT. This sequence encodes CAIGASGGSNQPQHF.